This T cell receptor (beta chain) emerged from a study of shared clonotypes between healthy human individuals. The study, taken as a whole, reports: Clonotypes which were not shared had lower generation probabilities than clonotypes that all four donors shared. The authors sampled blood alone, and tissue repertoires likely differ.

This clone occurred once. The antigen is undetermined. The germline V and J ends were trimmed by 6 bases and 1 base, with 9 bases remaining between them. This CDR3 comprises 14 residues. Germline assignment: CDR1 WNHNN and CDR2 SYGVQD (reference sequence). Original handling: With immunoSEQ giving junction-only sequences and no quality scores, filtering differed. Profiled with immunoSEQ multiplex PCR; TCRdb holds only in-frame clones, not every one. V and J calls plus clone size are reproduced from that table; the DNA served to infer D and trimming. The table has over a million clones, roughly 95% seen once; the top ten hold approximately 1.2%. Those who donated were healthy HIV-negative adults, with no recent acute infections or vaccinations reported.

The TCR sequence derives from a man aged 30 to 39 in good health. The V call is TRBV10-1, the J call TRBJ2-2; a possible D gene is TRBD1 (5 bases). Specimen: naive CD4+ T cells sorted from blood. The subset was: CD45RA+ positively selected. The CDR3 DNA follows: TGCGCCAGCAGGGAAACAGGGAACACCGGGGAGCTGTTTTTT. Protein product: CASRETGNTGELFF.